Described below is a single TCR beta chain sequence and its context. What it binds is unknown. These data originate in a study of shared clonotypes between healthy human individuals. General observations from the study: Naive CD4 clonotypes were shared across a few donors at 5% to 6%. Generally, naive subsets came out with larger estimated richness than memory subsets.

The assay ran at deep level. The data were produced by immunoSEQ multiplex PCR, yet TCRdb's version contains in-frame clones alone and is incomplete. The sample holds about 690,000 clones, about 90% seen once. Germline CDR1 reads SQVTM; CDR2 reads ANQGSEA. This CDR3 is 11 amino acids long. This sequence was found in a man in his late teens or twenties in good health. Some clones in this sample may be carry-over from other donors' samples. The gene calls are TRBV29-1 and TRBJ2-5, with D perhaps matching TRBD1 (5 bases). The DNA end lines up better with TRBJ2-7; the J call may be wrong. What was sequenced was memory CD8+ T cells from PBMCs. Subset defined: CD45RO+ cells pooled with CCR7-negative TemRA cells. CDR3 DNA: TGCAGCGTTGCAGGGTCCTACGAGCAGTACTTC. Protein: CSVAGSYEQYF.